Detailed here is one TCR beta chain. CD45RO-negative, CCR7-selected cells formed the naive CD8 fraction, which excluded terminally differentiated effector memory CD45RA+ cells. Trimming removed 6 bases from V and 5 bases from J, with 17 bases in between. The germline CDR1 and CDR2 sequences are MNHEY and SVGAGI. The CDR3 spans 14 residues. The data were obtained in a study of shared clonotypes between healthy human individuals. Evenly divided among several immunoSEQ plates was the genomic DNA of each subset. TCRdb's copy holds only in-frame clones and misses some; the assay was immunoSEQ multiplex PCR. The table lists roughly 2.1 million clones, roughly 91% of them singletons.

Sequenced: naive CD8+ T cells from PBMCs. The clonotype was recovered from a man in his late teens or twenties in good health. Some clones in this sample may be carry-over from other donors' samples. The rearrangement links TRBV6-5 to TRBJ2-7; TRBD1 is a possible D gene (5 bases). This chain's CDR3 is CASSPTPGINEQYF. The CDR3 nucleotides are TGTGCCAGCAGCCCTACGCCAGGGATCAACGAGCAGTACTTC.